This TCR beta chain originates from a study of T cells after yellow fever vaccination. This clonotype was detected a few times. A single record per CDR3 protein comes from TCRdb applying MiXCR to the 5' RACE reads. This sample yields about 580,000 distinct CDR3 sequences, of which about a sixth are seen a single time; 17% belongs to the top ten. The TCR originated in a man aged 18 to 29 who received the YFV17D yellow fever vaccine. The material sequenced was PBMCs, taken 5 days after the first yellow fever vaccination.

CDR3 in DNA: TGTGCCTGCCCCGGGACAGCAGTCTCTGGGGCCAACGTCCTGACTTTC. Protein sequence: CACPGTAVSGANVLTF. This chain uses TRBV30 with TRBJ2-6; 7 bases align to TRBD1. This CDR3 has 16 amino acids. The ends lost 6 bases at V and 0 bases at J; junction bases unmatched: 8. Germline values: CDR1 GTSNPN, CDR2 SVGIG (reference sequence).